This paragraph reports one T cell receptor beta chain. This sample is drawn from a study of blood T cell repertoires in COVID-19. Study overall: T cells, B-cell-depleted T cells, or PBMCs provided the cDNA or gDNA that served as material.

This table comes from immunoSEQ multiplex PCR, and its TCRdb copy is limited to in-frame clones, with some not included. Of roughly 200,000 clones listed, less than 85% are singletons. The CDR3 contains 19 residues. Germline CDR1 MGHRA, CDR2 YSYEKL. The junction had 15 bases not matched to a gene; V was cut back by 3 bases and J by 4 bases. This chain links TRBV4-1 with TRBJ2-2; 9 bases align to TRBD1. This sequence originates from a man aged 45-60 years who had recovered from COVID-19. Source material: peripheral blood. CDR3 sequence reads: CASSQARDRVGEGTGELFF. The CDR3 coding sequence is TGCGCCAGCAGCCAGGCCCGGGACAGGGTGGGGGAGGGCACCGGGGAGCTGTTTTTT.